This paragraph reports one T cell receptor beta chain. Its antigen remains unidentified. CDR3 length: 14 residues. Germline V lookup: CDR1 MDHEN, CDR2 SYDVKM. The V end lost 6 bases, the J end lost 3 bases, and 14 bases lay between the germline ends. Some clones are missing from TCRdb's copy, which holds only in-frame ones; the method was immunoSEQ multiplex PCR. The sample has about 8,700 clones; around 74% are singletons. The data belong to a study of chemoradiotherapy in HPV16-positive cancers. Study results and limitations: The functional HPV-specific definition rests on just a couple of HPV16-positive patients.

The sequence was obtained from a human donor with HPV-associated anogenital cancer. The V gene is TRBV28, the J gene TRBJ2-5; tentative D call: TRBD1 (6 bases). This material was collected from a patient who underwent chemoradiotherapy. CDR3 in amino acids: CASSPVRDKETQYF. CDR3 nucleotide sequence: TGTGCCAGCAGCCCGGTCAGGGACAAAGAGACCCAGTACTTC. The full variable domain, in which reference TRBV28 and TRBJ2-5 provide the parts outside the CDR3, is DVKVTQSSRYLVKRTGEKVFLECVQDMDHENMFWYRQDPGLGLRLIYFSYDVKMKEKGDIPEGYSVSREKKERFSLILESASTNQTSMYLCASSPVRDKETQYFGPGTRLLVL.